This T cell receptor beta chain derives from a study of blood T cell repertoires in COVID-19. Turning to the study itself: Acute and convalescent COVID-19 samples came from the United States, Italy and Spain.

Source study methods: Amplified reference gene primers provided the basis for estimating nucleated cell counts. The data were produced by immunoSEQ multiplex PCR, yet TCRdb's version contains in-frame clones alone and is incomplete. V and J calls and clone size come straight from that table; D and trimming were deduced from the DNA. The sample holds 95,000 to 150,000 clones, 75% to 85% seen once. The V end lost 9 bases, the J end lost 7 bases, and 9 bases lay between the germline ends. Germline-derived CDR1 and CDR2 are MNHEY and SVGAGI. This CDR3 comprises 10 residues. The clonotype comes from a woman of 80 years or more with acute or convalescent COVID-19. Specimen: peripheral blood. This rearrangement joins TRBV6-5 to TRBJ2-5, with a weak D call TRBD2 (6 bases). In DNA form, the CDR3 reads TGTGCCAGTCGGGGGTTGACCCAGTACTTC. Translating gives CASRGLTQYF.